Given below is one TCR beta chain in context. The CDR3 extends over 14 amino acids. V lost 5 bases, J lost 4 bases, and 4 bases stayed unmatched. Germline V gene lookup returns CDR1 SGHVS and CDR2 FQNEAQ. This sample is part of a study of control samples from healthy donors and cancer patients. The method was immunoSEQ multiplex PCR; TCRdb's version includes in-frame clones alone and lacks a portion of them. The data contain 150,000 to 200,000 clones, around 90% of them seen just once; the ten biggest clones take up 12%. The V and J genes are TRBV7-8 and TRBJ1-3; 8 bases are a match to TRBD1. The sequence derives from a man aged 30-40 years in good health. The sample taken for sequencing was blood. CDR3 nucleotide sequence: TGTGCCAGCAGCCGACAGGGGCGGGGAAACACCATATATTTT. It codes for CASSRQGRGNTIYF. Complete variable domain (other parts from reference TRBV7-8 and TRBJ1-3): GAGVSQSPRYKVAKRGQDVALRCDPISGHVSLFWYQQALGQGPEFLTYFQNEAQLDKSGLPSDRFFAERPEGSVSTLKIQRTQQEDSAVYLCASSRQGRGNTIYFGEGSWLTVV.